A single sample gave rise to the 24 T cell receptor beta chains below, sequenced in a study of blood T cell repertoires in COVID-19. Some clones are missing from TCRdb's copy, which holds only in-frame ones; the method was immunoSEQ multiplex PCR. The table shows tens of thousands of clones, with around 80% occurring only once. Sequenced sample: peripheral blood. Every receptor here comes from a woman aged 55-69 years with acute or convalescent COVID-19.

The V call is TRBV7-2, the J call TRBJ2-5, with a possible D match to TRBD2 (6 bases). Germline values: CDR1 SGHTA, CDR2 FQGNSA. V was pared by 4 bases and J by 5 bases, with 20 bases between. There are 16 residues in the CDR3. CDR3: CASSSEGAFRGETQYF. The CDR3, as DNA: TGTGCCAGCAGCTCTGAAGGGGCTTTTCGGGGGGAGACCCAGTACTTC.

The chain is built from TRBV6-2 or TRBV6-3 and TRBJ2-5, with D hard to call. In germline, CDR1 is MNHEY, CDR2 SVGEGT. This CDR3 comprises 13 residues. V was clipped by 2 bases and J by 5 bases, with 9 bases between them. The CDR3 region has the DNA TGTGCCAGCAGTTACCCACCCCAGGAGACCCAGTACTTC. Translation: CASSYPPQETQYF.

V and J are TRBV6-1 and TRBJ1-2; TRBD1 agrees at 8 bases. Germline CDR1 and CDR2: MNHNS and SASEGT. This CDR3 comprises 15 residues. V shed 3 bases and J 4 bases; nucleotides not matched to a gene: 7. The DNA of the CDR3 is TGTGCCAGCAGTGATTGGACAGGGAACACCTATGGCTACACCTTC. Encoded protein: CASSDWTGNTYGYTF.

CDR3 residues: CASSLIGQGVGYTF. The CDR3 bases are TGTGCCAGCAGCTTAATTGGGCAGGGGGTGGGCTACACCTTC. The V call is TRBV7-2, the J call TRBJ1-2; 7 positions agree with TRBD1. CDR1 is SGHTA, CDR2 FQGNSA, per germline. The CDR3 is 14 amino acids. V shed 2 bases, J shed 8 bases, and the junction held 8 bases outside the gene matches.

V usage is TRBV7-3 and J usage is TRBJ2-5; TRBD2 agrees at 8 bases. The V gene end was trimmed by 1 base and the J gene end by 2 bases; junction bases not matched to a gene: 3. The CDR3 has 15 amino acids. CDR1 SGHTA and CDR2 FQGTGA come from the germline V gene. The CDR3 spells CASSLMGLEQETQYF. The DNA for the CDR3 is TGTGCCAGCAGCTTAATGGGACTAGAACAAGAGACCCAGTACTTC.

The chain is built from TRBV14 and TRBJ2-7; maybe TRBD2 (6 bases). Germline lookup yields CDR1 SGHDN and CDR2 FVKESK. The length of the CDR3 is 14 residues. The germline V and J ends were trimmed by 1 base and 4 bases, with 11 bases remaining between them. CDR3 sequence: CASSQAGEVYEQYF. The CDR3 DNA reads TGTGCCAGCAGCCAAGCTGGGGAGGTTTACGAGCAGTACTTC. The complete variable domain, with remaining parts taken from reference TRBV14 and TRBJ2-7, reads EAGVTQFPSHSVIEKGQTVTLRCDPISGHDNLYWYRRVMGKEIKFLLHFVKESKQDESGMPNNRFLAERTGGTYSTLKVQPAELEDSGVYFCASSQAGEVYEQYFGPGTRLTVT.

The chain couples TRBV24-1 to TRBJ1-6; D is unresolved. Germline CDR1 and CDR2: KGHDR and SFDVKD. Trimming took 10 bases from V and 3 from J, leaving 9 bases between them. The CDR3 is 13 amino acids. This chain's CDR3 is CATSGGYNSPLHF. The CDR3 DNA sequence: TGTGCCACATCTGGCGGCTATAATTCACCCCTCCACTTT.

The V and J genes are TRBV6-6 and TRBJ1-5; D ambiguous. Germline V CDR1 and CDR2: MNHNY, SVGAGI (reference sequence). V lost 8 bases and J 0 bases, leaving 17 bases between the germline ends. This CDR3 is built from 16 residues. For the CDR3, the DNA is TGTGCCAGCCGAGACCTCAGGATGGATAGCAATCAGCCCCAGCATTTT. This gives the protein CASRDLRMDSNQPQHF.

This chain joins TRBV29-1 and TRBJ1-5, with 10 bases lining up with TRBD1. Germline V gene lookup returns CDR1 SQVTM and CDR2 ANQGSEA. V was clipped by 7 bases and J by 6 bases; unmatched bases: 6. The CDR3 consists of 13 residues. The CDR3 is CSAGDRGGQPQHF. The CDR3 DNA is TGCAGCGCAGGGGACAGGGGCGGTCAGCCCCAGCATTTT.

The CDR3 loop reads CASSPAGSRSIGNTIYF. Here the CDR3 DNA reads TGTGCCAGCAGCCCCGCAGGGTCGAGGTCTATTGGAAACACCATATATTTT. This chain connects TRBV7-2 to TRBJ1-3; tentative D call: TRBD1 (5 bases). CDR1 is SGHTA, CDR2 FQGNSA, per germline. CDR3 length equals 17 residues. Trimming stripped 5 bases from V and 3 bases from J, with 20 bases between.

The chain carries TRBV7-2 and TRBJ1-5; 7 bases are a match to TRBD1. The CDR3 is 15 residues long. J gave up 5 bases and V 4 bases, and 8 bases lay outside the gene matches. Germline V gives CDR1 SGHTA, CDR2 FQGNSA. The CDR3, as DNA: TGTGCCAGCAGCTCCAGGACAGGACCCTATCAGCCCCAGCATTTT. Encoded protein: CASSSRTGPYQPQHF. Looking up the rest from reference TRBV7-2 and TRBJ1-5 gives the full variable domain: GAGVSQSPSNKVTEKGKDVELRCDPISGHTALYWYRQSLGQGLEFLIYFQGNSAPDKSGLPSDRFSAERTGGSVSTLTIQRTQQEDSAVYLCASSSRTGPYQPQHFGDGTRLSIL.

This clone is judged medium-sized. J is TRBJ1-5 and V is TRBV3-1 (or the pseudogene TRBV3-2); 7 nucleotides align to TRBD1. Germline CDR1 LGHDT, CDR2 YNNKEL (reference sequence). J gave up 2 bases and V 7 bases, and 29 bases lay outside the gene matches. CDR3 length equals 22 residues. The CDR3 DNA sequence: TGTGCCAGCACACCCAAAGGGAAATTACCGGACAGGAAAAAGAGTGGCAATCAGCCCCAGCATTTT. Protein product: CASTPKGKLPDRKKSGNQPQHF.

This clone appeared a few times. The J gene is TRBJ2-1, the V gene TRBV5-1; D is perhaps TRBD2 (5 bases). Trimming took 4 bases from V and 0 from J, leaving 14 bases between them. CDR1 SGHRS and CDR2 YFSETQ come from the germline V gene. This CDR3 is 16 amino acids long. The CDR3 region is CASSPRSGDSYNEQFF. The CDR3 region has the DNA TGCGCCAGCAGCCCTCGGTCCGGGGACTCCTACAATGAGCAGTTCTTC. The variable domain in full, with the rest retrieved from reference TRBV5-1 and TRBJ2-1, is KAGVTQTPRYLIKTRGQQVTLSCSPISGHRSVSWYQQTPGQGLQFLFEYFSETQRNKGNFPGRFSGRQFSNSRSEMNVSTLELGDSALYLCASSPRSGDSYNEQFFGPGTRLTVL.

CDR3 sequence reads: CASSQDRGLGYTF. The CDR3 region has the DNA TGTGCCAGCAGCCAGGACAGGGGGCTGGGCTACACCTTC. The rearrangement uses TRBV7-2 and TRBJ1-2; 11 bases are a match to TRBD1. The CDR3 has 13 amino acids. Germline trimming cut 5 bases from V and 8 bases from J; bases unmatched to any gene: 4. Germline V gene data show CDR1 as SGHTA and CDR2 as FQGNSA.

V is TRBV4-3 and J is TRBJ2-3, with 7 bases that match TRBD2. This CDR3 has 14 amino acids. Losses at the gene ends were 5 bases for V and 10 bases for J; bases not matched to a gene: 12. The V gene's germline CDR1 is LGHNA and CDR2 YSLEER. CDR3 in DNA: TGCGCCAGCAGCGCTGGACTAGGGGACGTTTCGCAGTATTTT. Translating it yields CASSAGLGDVSQYF.

Concerning this clone itself: Other DNA variants within this sample encode the same CDR3. This sequence joins TRBV6-2 or TRBV6-3 and TRBJ1-6; D unclear. CDR1 is MNHEY, CDR2 SVGEGT, per germline. V was pared by 2 bases and J by 7 bases, with 9 bases between. CDR3 size: 14 residues. The CDR3, as DNA: TGTGCCAGCAGTTACCGGGGAGAGAATTCACCCCTCCACTTT. Translating gives CASSYRGENSPLHF.

This rearrangement joins TRBV5-1 to TRBJ1-1; 8 nucleotides agree with TRBD1. Per germline, CDR1 SGHRS and CDR2 YFSETQ. The V gene end was trimmed by 3 bases and the J gene end by 6 bases; junction bases not matched to a gene: 7. The CDR3 covers 14 residues. The CDR3 nucleotides read TGCGCCAGCAGCTCCAAAGGACAGGGCTCTGAAGCTTTCTTT. Its translation: CASSSKGQGSEAFF.

This chain joins TRBV3-1 (or the pseudogene TRBV3-2) and TRBJ1-1; 8 bases match TRBD1. Germline assignment: CDR1 LGHDT and CDR2 YNNKEL (reference sequence). J was trimmed by 6 bases and V by 0 bases; bases with no gene match: 15. The CDR3 spans 18 residues. The CDR3 nucleotides are TGTGCCAGCAGCCAAGATCGCCCAGGGGGCGCCAGGGTCTCTGAAGCTTTCTTT. Encoded protein: CASSQDRPGGARVSEAFF.

The chain employs TRBV6-6 and TRBJ2-6; no definite D call. V was shortened by 5 bases and J by 3 bases, with 14 bases between the two germline ends. The CDR3 spans 16 residues. Per the germline V gene, CDR1 is MNHNY and CDR2 is SVGAGI (reference sequence). The CDR3 DNA sequence: TGTGCCAGCAGTCAGCATGCCCCTGGTGGGGCCAACGTCCTGACTTTC. It yields the protein CASSQHAPGGANVLTF.

The chain employs TRBV24-1 and TRBJ1-2; 7 positions match TRBD1. The CDR3 has 12 amino acids. CDR1 is KGHDR and CDR2 is SFDVKD in the germline V gene. After removal of 6 bases from V and 5 bases from J, the junction contained 2 bases not matched to a gene. This CDR3 reads CATSNRGYGYTF. The CDR3 coding sequence is TGTGCCACCAGTAACAGGGGATATGGCTACACCTTC.

CDR3 nucleotides: TGTGCCAGCAGCTTAGGGAGTACATCTAGCTCCTACAATGAGCAGTTCTTC. Protein: CASSLGSTSSSYNEQFF. The rearrangement uses TRBV7-9 and TRBJ2-1, with unresolved D. There are 17 residues in the CDR3. Germline V gives CDR1 SEHNR, CDR2 FQNEAQ (reference sequence). V was cut by 1 base and J by 0 bases, with 13 bases left in between.

The chain uses TRBV5-8 and TRBJ1-1; D is unclear. Trimming removed 0 bases at V and 7 bases at J, with 10 bases between. The CDR3 contains 13 residues. The germline gives CDR1 SGHTS, CDR2 YDEGEE. CDR3 coding DNA: TGTGCCAGCAGCTTGGGACACGGCCTTGAAGCTTTCTTT. The encoded protein is CASSLGHGLEAFF.

The chain couples TRBV6-5 to TRBJ2-5; no clear D. CDR3 size: 15 residues. Trimming took 5 bases from V and 1 from J, leaving 14 bases between them. Germline CDR1 and CDR2: MNHEY and SVGAGI. The CDR3 loop is CASSPSSQVQETQYF. As DNA, the CDR3 is TGTGCCAGCAGTCCCTCCTCGCAGGTCCAAGAGACCCAGTACTTC.

The chain links TRBV19 to TRBJ1-1; D may be TRBD1 (5 bases). The germline V and J ends were trimmed by 8 bases and 5 bases, with 21 bases remaining between them. CDR1 and CDR2 from the germline V gene are LNHDA and SQIVND (reference sequence). CDR3 length: 15 residues. CDR3 sequence (DNA): TGTGCCAGTCGGACCTCCAAAACCCGGGGGACTGAAGCTTTCTTT. It specifies CASRTSKTRGTEAFF. Complete variable domain (other parts from reference TRBV19 and TRBJ1-1): DGGITQSPKYLFRKEGQNVTLSCEQNLNHDAMYWYRQDPGQGLRLIYYSQIVNDFQKGDIAEGYSVSREKKESFPLTVTSAQKNPTAFYLCASRTSKTRGTEAFFGQGTRLTVV.